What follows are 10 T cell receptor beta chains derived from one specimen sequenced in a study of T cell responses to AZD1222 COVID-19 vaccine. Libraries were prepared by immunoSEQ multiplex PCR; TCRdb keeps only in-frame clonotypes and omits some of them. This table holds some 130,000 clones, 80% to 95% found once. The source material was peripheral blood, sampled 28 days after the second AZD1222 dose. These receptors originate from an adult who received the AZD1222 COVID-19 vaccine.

The CDR3: CASSLWASGARNQPQHF. The CDR3 nucleotides are TGTGCCAGCAGTTTATGGGCCTCGGGGGCCCGCAATCAGCCCCAGCATTTT. This chain joins TRBV27 and TRBJ1-5, with a tentative D call TRBD1 (6 bases). Per the germline V gene, CDR1 is MNHEY and CDR2 is SMNVEV (reference sequence). The CDR3 has 17 residues. Between the trimmed V and J ends, which lost 1 base and 2 bases, there was a span of 15 bases.

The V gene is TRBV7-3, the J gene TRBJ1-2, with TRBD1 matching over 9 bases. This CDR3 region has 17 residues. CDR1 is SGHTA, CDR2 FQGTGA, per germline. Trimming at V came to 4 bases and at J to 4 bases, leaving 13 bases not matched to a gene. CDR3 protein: CASSSDPRDREGYGYTF. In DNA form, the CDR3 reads TGTGCCAGCAGCTCCGACCCCCGGGACAGGGAAGGCTATGGCTACACCTTC.

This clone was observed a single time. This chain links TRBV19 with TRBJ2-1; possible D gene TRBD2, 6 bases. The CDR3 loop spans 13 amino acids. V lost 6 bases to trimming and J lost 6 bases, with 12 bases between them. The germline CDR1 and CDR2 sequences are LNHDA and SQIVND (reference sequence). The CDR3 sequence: CASSPGTVNEQFF. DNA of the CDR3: TGTGCCAGTAGCCCGGGGACTGTCAATGAGCAGTTCTTC.

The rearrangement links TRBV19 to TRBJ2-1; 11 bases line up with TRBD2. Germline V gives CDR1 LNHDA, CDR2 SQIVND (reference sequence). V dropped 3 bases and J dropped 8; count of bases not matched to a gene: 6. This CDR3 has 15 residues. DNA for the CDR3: TGTGCCAGTAGTATTTTTAGCGGGAGGGAAGATGAGCAGTTCTTC. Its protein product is CASSIFSGREDEQFF.

This CDR3 reads CASSLDGGYEQYF. In nucleotides, the CDR3 is TGTGCCAGCAGCTTAGATGGGGGCTACGAGCAGTACTTC. The chain is built from TRBV11-3 and TRBJ2-7, with D perhaps given as TRBD1 or TRBD2 (5 bases each). Germline V CDR1 and CDR2: SGHNT, YENEEA. Trimming removed 0 bases from V and 3 bases from J, with 6 bases in between. The CDR3 loop spans 13 amino acids.

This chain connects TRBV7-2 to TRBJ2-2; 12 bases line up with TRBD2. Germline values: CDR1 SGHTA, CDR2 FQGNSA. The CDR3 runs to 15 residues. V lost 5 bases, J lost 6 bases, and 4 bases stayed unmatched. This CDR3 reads CASSLTSGGPGELFF. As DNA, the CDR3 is TGTGCCAGCAGCCTGACTAGCGGGGGCCCCGGGGAGCTGTTTTTT. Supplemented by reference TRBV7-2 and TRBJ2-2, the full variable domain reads GAGVSQSPSNKVTEKGKDVELRCDPISGHTALYWYRQSLGQGLEFLIYFQGNSAPDKSGLPSDRFSAERTGGSVSTLTIQRTQQEDSAVYLCASSLTSGGPGELFFGEGSRLTVL.

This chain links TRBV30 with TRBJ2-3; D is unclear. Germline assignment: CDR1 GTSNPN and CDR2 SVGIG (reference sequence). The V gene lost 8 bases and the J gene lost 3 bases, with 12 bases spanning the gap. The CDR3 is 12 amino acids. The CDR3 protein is CALTRRTDTQYF. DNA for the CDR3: TGTGCCCTGACGAGGCGGACAGATACGCAGTATTTT.

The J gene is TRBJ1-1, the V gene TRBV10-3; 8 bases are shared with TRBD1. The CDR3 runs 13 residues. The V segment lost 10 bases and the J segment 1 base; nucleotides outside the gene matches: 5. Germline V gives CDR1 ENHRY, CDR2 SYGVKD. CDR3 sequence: CATDRGENTEAFF. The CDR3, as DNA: TGTGCCACAGACAGGGGTGAGAACACTGAAGCTTTCTTT.

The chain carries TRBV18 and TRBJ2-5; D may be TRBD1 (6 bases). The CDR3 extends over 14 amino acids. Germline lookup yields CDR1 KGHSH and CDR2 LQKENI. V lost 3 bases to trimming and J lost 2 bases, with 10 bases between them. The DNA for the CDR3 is TGTGCCAGCTCACCTGACAGGACGCAAGAGACCCAGTACTTC. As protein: CASSPDRTQETQYF.

DNA of the CDR3: TGCGCCAGCAGTCAGGCCAGGGGGCCGATGAACACCGGGGAGCTGTTTTTT. Its translation is CASSQARGPMNTGELFF. The chain is built from TRBV23-1 and TRBJ2-2, with TRBD1 identical over 8 bases. TRBV23-1 is filed as an ORF, its function uncertain. The CDR3 length is 17 residues. After removal of 3 bases from V and 1 base from J, the junction contained 7 bases not matched to a gene.